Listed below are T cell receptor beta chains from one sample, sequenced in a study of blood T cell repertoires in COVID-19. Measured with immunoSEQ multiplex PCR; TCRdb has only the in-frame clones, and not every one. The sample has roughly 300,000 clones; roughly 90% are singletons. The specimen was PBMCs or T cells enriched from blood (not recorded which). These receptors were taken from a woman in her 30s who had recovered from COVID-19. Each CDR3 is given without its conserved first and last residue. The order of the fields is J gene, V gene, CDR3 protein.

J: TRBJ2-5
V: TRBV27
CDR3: ASSWLAQETQY

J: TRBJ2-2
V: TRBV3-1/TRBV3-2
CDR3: ASSQVYLAGGSNTGELF

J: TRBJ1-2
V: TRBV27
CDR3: ASSGGQGSYGYT

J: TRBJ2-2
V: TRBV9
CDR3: ASSVAQGADTGELF

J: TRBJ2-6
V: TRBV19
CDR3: ASSVSSGANVLT

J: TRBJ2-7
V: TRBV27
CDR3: ASSPSRTGGLSYEQY

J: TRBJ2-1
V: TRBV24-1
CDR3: ATSDLYGPGDSSYNEQF

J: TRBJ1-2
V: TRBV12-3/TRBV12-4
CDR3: ASSYRNYGYT

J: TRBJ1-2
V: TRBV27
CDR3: ASSPARGGDYGYT

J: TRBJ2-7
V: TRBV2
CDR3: ASSEASRLGRYEQY

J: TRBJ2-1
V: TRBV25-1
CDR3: ASSGTSGGTGNEQF

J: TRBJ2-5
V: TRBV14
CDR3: ASSQGLGKLETQY

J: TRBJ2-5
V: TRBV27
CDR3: ASRPRGRETQY

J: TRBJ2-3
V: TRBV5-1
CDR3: ASSGGGAGMMDTQY

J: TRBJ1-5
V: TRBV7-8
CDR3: ASSLVPQGRNQPQH

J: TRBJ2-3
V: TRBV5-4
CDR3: ASRFATASGRDTQY

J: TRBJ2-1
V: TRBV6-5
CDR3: ASSYSGTGPHEQF

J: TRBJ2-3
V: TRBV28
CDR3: ASSLEPGGVNTDTQY

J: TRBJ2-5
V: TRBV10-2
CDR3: ASREDGNQETQY

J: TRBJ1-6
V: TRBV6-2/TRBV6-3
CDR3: ASSYSGGNSPLH

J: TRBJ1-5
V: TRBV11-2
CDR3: ASSLEAGRYNQPQH

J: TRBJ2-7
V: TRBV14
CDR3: ASSRPWGGTGPNEQY

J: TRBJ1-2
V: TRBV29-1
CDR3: SVETGSMGYT

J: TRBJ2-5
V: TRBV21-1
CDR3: ASSKEGGPAGKQETQY

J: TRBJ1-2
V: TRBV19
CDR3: ASSQQGHLGYT